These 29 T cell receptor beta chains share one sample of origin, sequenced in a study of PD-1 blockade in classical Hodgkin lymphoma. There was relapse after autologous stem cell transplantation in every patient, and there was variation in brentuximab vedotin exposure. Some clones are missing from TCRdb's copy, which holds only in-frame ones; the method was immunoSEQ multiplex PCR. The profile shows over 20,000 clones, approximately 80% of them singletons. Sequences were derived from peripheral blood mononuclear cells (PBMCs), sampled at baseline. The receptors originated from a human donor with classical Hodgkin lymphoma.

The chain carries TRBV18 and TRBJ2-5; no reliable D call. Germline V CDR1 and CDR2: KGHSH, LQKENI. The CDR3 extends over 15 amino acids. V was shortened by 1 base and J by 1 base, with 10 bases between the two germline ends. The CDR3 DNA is TGTGCCAGCTCACCACTTAAGGTCCTCCAAGAGACCCAGTACTTC. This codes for CASSPLKVLQETQYF. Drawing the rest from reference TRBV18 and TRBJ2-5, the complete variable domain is NAGVMQNPRHLVRRRGQEARLRCSPMKGHSHVYWYRQLPEEGLKFMVYLQKENIIDESGMPKERFSAEFPKEGPSILRIQQVVRGDSAAYFCASSPLKVLQETQYFGPGTRLLVL.

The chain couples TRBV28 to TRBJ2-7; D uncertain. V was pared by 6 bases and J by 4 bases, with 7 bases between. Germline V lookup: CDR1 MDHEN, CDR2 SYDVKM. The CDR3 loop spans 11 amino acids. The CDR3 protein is CASRGRYEQYF. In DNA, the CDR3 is TGTGCCAGCAGGGGTCGTTACGAGCAGTACTTC.

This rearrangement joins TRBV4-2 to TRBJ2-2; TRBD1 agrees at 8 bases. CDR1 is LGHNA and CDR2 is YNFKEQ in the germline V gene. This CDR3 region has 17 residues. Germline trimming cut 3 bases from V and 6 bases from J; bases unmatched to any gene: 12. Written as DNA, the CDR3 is TGTGCCAGCAGCCAGGTCGGACAGGGAAGTGTGGCCGGGGAGCTGTTTTTT. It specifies CASSQVGQGSVAGELFF.

This CDR3 reads CASSIGQENYNSPLHF. CDR3 sequence (DNA): TGTGCCAGCAGCATAGGACAGGAGAACTATAATTCACCCCTCCACTTT. This sequence joins TRBV7-9 and TRBJ1-6; TRBD1 agrees at 7 bases. This CDR3 contains 16 residues. Per germline, CDR1 SEHNR and CDR2 FQNEAQ (reference sequence). Trimming cost V 5 bases and J 3 bases; bases outside gene matches: 7.

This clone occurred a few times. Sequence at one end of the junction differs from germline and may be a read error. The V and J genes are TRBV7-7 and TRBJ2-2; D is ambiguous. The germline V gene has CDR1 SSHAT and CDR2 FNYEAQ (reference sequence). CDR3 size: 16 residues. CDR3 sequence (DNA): TGTGCTAGCAGCTCCAGACGCGCCGCGAACACCGGGGAGCTGTTTTTT. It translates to CASSSRRAANTGELFF.

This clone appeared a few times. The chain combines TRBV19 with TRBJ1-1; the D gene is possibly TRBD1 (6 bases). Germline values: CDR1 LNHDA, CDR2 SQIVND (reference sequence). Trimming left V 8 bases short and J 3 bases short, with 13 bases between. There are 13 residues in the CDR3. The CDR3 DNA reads TGTGCCAGTTCAGGGGACACGGACACTGAAGCTTTCTTT. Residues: CASSGDTDTEAFF.

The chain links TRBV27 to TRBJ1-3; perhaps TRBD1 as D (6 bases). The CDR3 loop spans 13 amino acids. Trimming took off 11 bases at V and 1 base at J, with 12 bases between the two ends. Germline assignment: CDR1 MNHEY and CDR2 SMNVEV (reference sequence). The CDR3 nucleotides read TGTGCCGTGAAGGGGGGGTCTGGAAACACCATATATTTT. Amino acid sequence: CAVKGGSGNTIYF.

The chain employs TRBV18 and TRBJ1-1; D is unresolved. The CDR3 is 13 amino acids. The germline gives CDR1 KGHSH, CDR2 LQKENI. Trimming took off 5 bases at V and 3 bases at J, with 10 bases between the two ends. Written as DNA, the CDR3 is TGTGCCAGCTCAGCACATCATTACACTGAAGCTTTCTTT. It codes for CASSAHHYTEAFF.

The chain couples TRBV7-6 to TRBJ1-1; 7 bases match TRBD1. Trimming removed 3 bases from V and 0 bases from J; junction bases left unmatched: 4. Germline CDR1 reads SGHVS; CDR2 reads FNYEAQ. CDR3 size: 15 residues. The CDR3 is CASSLQQGLNTEAFF. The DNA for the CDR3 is TGTGCCAGCAGCTTGCAACAGGGGTTGAACACTGAAGCTTTCTTT. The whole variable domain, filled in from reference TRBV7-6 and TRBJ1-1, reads GAGVSQSPRYKVTKRGQDVALRCDPISGHVSLYWYRQALGQGPEFLTYFNYEAQQDKSGLPNDRFSAERPEGSISTLTIQRTEQRDSAMYRCASSLQQGLNTEAFFGQGTRLTVV.

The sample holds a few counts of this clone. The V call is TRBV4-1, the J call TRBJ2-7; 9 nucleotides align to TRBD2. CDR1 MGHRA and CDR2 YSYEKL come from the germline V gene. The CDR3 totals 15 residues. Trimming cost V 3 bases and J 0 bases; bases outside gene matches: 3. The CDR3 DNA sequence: TGCGCCAGCAGCCATCAGCGGGGGGACTCCTACGAGCAGTACTTC. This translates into CASSHQRGDSYEQYF.

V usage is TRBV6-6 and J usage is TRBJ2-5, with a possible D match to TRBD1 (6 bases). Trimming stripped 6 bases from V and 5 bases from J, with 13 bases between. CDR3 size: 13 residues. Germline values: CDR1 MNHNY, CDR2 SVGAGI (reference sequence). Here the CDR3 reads CASSRGWGETQYF. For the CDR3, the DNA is TGTGCCAGCAGCAGGGGATGGGGGGAGACCCAGTACTTC.

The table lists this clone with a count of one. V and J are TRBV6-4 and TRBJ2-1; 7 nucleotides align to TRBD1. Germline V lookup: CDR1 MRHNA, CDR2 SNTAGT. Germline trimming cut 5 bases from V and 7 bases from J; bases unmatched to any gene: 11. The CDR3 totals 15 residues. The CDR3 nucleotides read TGTGCCAGCAGTCCCACCGAACAGGGGATGAATGAGCAGTTCTTC. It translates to CASSPTEQGMNEQFF.

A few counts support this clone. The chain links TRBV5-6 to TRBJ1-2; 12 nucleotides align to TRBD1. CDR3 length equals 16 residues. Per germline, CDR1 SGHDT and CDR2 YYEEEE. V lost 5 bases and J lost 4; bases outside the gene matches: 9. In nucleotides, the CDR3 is TGTGCCAGCAGTCCCGGGACAGGGGGCGCACCCTATGGCTACACCTTC. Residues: CASSPGTGGAPYGYTF. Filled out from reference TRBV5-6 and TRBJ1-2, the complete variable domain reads DAGVTQSPTHLIKTRGQQVTLRCSPKSGHDTVSWYQQALGQGPQFIFQYYEEEERQRGNFPDRFSGHQFPNYSSELNVNALLLGDSALYLCASSPGTGGAPYGYTFGSGTRLTVV.

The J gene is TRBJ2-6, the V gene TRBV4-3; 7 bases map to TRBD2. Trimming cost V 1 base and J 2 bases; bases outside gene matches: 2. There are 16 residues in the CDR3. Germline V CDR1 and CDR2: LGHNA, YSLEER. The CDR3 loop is CASSQAGGTGANVLTF. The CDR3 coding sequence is TGCGCCAGCAGCCAAGCCGGGGGGACTGGGGCCAACGTCCTGACTTTC.

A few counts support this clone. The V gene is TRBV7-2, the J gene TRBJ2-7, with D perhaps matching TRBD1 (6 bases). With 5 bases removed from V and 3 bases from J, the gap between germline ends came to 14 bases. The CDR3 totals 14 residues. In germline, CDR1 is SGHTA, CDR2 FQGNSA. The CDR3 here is CASSRQQGYYEQYF. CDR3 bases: TGTGCCAGCAGCCGCCAACAGGGTTACTACGAGCAGTACTTC.

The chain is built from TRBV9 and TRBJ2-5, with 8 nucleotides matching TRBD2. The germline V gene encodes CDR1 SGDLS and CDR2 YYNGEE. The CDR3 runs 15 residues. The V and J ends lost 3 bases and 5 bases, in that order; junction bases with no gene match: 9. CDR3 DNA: TGTGCCAGCAGCGCCTATCGGGGGGGCGGGGAGACCCAGTACTTC. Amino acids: CASSAYRGGGETQYF.

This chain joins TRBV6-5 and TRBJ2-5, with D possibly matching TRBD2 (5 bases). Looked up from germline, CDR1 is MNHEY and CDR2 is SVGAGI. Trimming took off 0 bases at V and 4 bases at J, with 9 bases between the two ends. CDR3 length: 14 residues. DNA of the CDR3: TGTGCCAGCAGTTACTCTGGTGAGGGAGAGACCCAGTACTTC. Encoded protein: CASSYSGEGETQYF.

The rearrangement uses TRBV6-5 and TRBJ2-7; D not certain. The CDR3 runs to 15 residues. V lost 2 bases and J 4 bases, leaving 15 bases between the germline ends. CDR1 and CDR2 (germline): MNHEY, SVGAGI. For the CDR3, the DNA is TGTGCCAGCAGTTACGGATGGGAACCCTTTTACGAGCAGTACTTC. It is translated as CASSYGWEPFYEQYF.

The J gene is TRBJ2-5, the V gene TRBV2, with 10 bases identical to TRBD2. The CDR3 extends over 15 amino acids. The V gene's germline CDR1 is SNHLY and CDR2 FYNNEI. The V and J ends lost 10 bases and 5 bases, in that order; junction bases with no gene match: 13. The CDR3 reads CATTPGNSGGETQYF. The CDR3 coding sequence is TGTGCCACCACCCCCGGAAATAGCGGGGGGGAGACCCAGTACTTC. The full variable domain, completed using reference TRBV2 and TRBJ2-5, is EPEVTQTPSHQVTQMGQEVILRCVPISNHLYFYWYRQILGQKVEFLVSFYNNEISEKSEIFDDQFSVERPDGSNFTLKIRSTKLEDSAMYFCATTPGNSGGETQYFGPGTRLLVL.

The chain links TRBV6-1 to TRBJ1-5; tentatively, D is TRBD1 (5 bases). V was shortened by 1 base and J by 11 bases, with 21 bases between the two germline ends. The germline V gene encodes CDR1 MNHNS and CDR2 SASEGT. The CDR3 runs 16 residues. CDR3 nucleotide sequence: TGTGCCAGCAGTGAAGTGGGGGGACGGACTCCCTGGACCCAGCATTTT. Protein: CASSEVGGRTPWTQHF.

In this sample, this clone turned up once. CDR3 nucleotide sequence: TGTGCCAGCAGCGTAGAAGTCAATCAGCCCCAGCATTTT. Protein: CASSVEVNQPQHF. The chain combines TRBV9 with TRBJ1-5; D is undetermined. The CDR3 has 13 amino acids. Germline CDR1 is SGDLS and CDR2 is YYNGEE. With 0 bases removed from V and 3 bases from J, the gap between germline ends came to 4 bases.

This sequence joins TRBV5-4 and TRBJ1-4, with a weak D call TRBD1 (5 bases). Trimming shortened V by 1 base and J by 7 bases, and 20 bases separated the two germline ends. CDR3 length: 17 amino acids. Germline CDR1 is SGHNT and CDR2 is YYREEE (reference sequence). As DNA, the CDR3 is TGTGCCAGCAGCTTGCGTATACACCCAGCAGGGATTGAAAAACTGTTTTTT. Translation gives CASSLRIHPAGIEKLFF.

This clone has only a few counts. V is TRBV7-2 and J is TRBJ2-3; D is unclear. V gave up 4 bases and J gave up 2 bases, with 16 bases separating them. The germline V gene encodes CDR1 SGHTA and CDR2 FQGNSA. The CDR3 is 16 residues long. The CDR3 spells CASSSSISTATDTQYF. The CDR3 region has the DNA TGTGCCAGCAGCTCCTCTATTTCTACAGCCACAGATACGCAGTATTTT.

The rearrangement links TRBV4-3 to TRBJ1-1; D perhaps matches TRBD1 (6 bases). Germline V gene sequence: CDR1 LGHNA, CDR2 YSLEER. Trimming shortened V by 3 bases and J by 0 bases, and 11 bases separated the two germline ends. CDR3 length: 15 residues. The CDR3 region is CASSQGGHMNTEAFF. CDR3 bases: TGCGCCAGCAGCCAGGGGGGACATATGAACACTGAAGCTTTCTTT.

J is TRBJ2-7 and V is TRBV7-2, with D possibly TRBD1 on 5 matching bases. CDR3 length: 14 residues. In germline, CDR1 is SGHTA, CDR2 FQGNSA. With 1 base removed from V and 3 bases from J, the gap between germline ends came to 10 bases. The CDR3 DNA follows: TGTGCCAGCAGCTTAGGGGGCCAGTTCTACGAGCAGTACTTC. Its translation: CASSLGGQFYEQYF.

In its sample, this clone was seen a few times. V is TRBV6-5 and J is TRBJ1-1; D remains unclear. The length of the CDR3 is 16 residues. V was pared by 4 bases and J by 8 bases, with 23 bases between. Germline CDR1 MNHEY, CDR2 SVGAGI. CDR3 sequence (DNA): TGTGCCAGCAGTTCGGCAGGATGGGAGCCGTTAAAAGAAGCTTTCTTT. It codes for CASSSAGWEPLKEAFF.

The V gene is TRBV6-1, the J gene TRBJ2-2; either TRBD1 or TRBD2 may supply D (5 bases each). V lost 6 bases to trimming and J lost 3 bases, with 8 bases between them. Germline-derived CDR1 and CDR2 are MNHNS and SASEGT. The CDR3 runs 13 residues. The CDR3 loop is CASRGTYTGELFF. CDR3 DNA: TGTGCCAGCAGAGGGACGTACACCGGGGAGCTGTTTTTT.

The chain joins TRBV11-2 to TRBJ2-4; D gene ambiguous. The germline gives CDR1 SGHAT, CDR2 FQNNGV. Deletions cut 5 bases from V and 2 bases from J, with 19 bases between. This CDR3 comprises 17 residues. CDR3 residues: CASSPTLNGLTKNIQYF. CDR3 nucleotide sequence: TGTGCCAGCAGCCCCACCCTGAATGGGTTAACCAAAAACATTCAGTACTTC.

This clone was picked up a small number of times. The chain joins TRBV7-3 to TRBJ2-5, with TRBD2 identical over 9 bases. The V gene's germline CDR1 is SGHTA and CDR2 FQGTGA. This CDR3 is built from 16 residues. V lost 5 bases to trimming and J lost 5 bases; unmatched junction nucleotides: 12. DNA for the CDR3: TGTGCCAGCAGCCCCCTCGGCGGGGGGGCCGGGGAGACCCAGTACTTC. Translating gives CASSPLGGGAGETQYF.